The present T cell receptor (beta chain) was sequenced within a study of blood T cells in healthy people across ages. Study-wide results and caveats: There was no known CMV status for donors, so expanded clonotype changes were possibly confounded.

In regard to this clonotype: Its target is not known.

The CDR3 consists of 16 residues. The ends lost 2 bases at V and 7 bases at J; junction bases unmatched: 16. Germline CDR1 DFQATT, CDR2 SNEGSKA (reference sequence). Using a J-beta primer mix together with a sample-barcoded 5' primer, a second PCR was run for roughly 6 to 12 cycles. TCRdb reanalysed the 5' RACE reads using MiXCR and keeps one entry per CDR3 protein. The table records about 970,000 distinct CDR3 sequences, roughly 51% of them present only once. The receptor was derived from a woman aged 60-70 years in good health. The chain uses TRBV20-1 and TRBJ2-7, with 8 bases fitting TRBD2. Sequencing input: blood. CDR3 in DNA: TGCAGTGCTAGACCCACAGCGGGAGTTGGGCCTAGAGAGCAGTACTTC. Amino acids: CSARPTAGVGPREQYF.